A selection of T cell receptor beta chains follows, all from one sample in a study of cytomegalovirus exposure and HLA in healthy donors. The assay was immunoSEQ multiplex PCR, and TCRdb's table has in-frame clones only and misses some. The table records about 180,000 clones, 82% of them present only once. The sequencing input was PBMCs. Receptors were obtained from a man between 35 and 55 years old in good health and CMV-seronegative. Each CDR3 is given with its conserved first and last residue. A D gene is named only where the DNA matches it firmly. Clone size is given for some rows only: seen once, a few or many times, or a class if the clone is expanded.

TRBD1 TRBJ2-7 . TRBV4-2 TGTGCCAGCAGCCAAGACTCAAACAGGGGCGAGCAGTACTTC CASSQDSNRGEQYF
TRBD2 TRBJ2-5 . TRBV4-2 TGTGCCAGCAGCCCGCCAGACCGACTAGCGGGACATGGGGAGACCCAGTACTTC CASSPPDRLAGHGETQYF
. TRBJ2-2 . TRBV5-1 TGCGCCAGCAGCTTACAGGGCGGAGGCACCGGGGAGCTGTTTTTT CASSLQGGGTGELFF
. TRBJ1-5 . TRBV18 TGTGCCAGCTCCCTAGGGGCTAATCAGCCCCAGCATTTT CASSLGANQPQHF
TRBD1 TRBJ2-1 . TRBV11-2 TGTGCCAGCAGCTTATCGGGACAGAGCTACAATGAGCAGTTCTTC CASSLSGQSYNEQFF
. TRBJ2-7 . TRBV11-2 TGTGCCAGCAGCTTAGATCTGGGGCGCGGCTACGAGCAGTACTTC CASSLDLGRGYEQYF
TRBD1 TRBJ1-2 . TRBV5-1 TGCGCCAGCAGCTCAGGGGGCGACTATGGCTACACCTTC CASSSGGDYGYTF
. TRBJ1-2 . TRBV7-2 TGTGCCAGCAGCTTAGCAGGGTCCATGGGGAGGAATGGCTACACCTTC CASSLAGSMGRNGYTF
. TRBJ2-2 . TRBV4-3 TGCGCCAGCAGCCAACAGGGTAGTGGGGCCGGGGAGCTGTTTTTT CASSQQGSGAGELFF
. TRBJ2-5 . TRBV7-9 TGTGCCAGCAGCCAGGTGGAGACCCAGTACTTC CASSQVETQYF
TRBD1 TRBJ1-1 . TRBV18 TGTGCCAGCTCACCACAAAAGGGGGCCTTGAACACTGAAGCTTTCTTT CASSPQKGALNTEAFF
TRBD1 TRBJ2-7 . TRBV7-9 TGTGCCAGCAGCTTCACAGGGGGCTTCGACGAGCAGTACTTC CASSFTGGFDEQYF
TRBD1 TRBJ1-6 . TRBV18 TGTGCCAGCTCACCGCGGGACAGAGGGGTCGGTTCACCCCTCCACTTT CASSPRDRGVGSPLHF
. TRBJ2-1 . TRBV9 TGTGCCAGCAGCGCCGGACGGGGGGCGGGGGATGAGCAGTTCTTC CASSAGRGAGDEQFF
TRBD1 TRBJ1-1 . TRBV13 TGTGCCAGCAGCCACGAAAGGGGGCAAGGAACTGAAGCTTTCTTT CASSHERGQGTEAFF
. TRBJ2-7 . TRBV11-2 TGTGCCAGCAGCTTAATCCTAGGTCCCCACGAGCAGTACTTC CASSLILGPHEQYF
. TRBJ1-1 . TRBV7-2 TGTGCCAGCAGCTTAGTCTGGCAGATGAACACTGAAGCTTTCTTT CASSLVWQMNTEAFF
TRBD1 TRBJ1-2 . TRBV5-4 TGTGCCAGCAGCTCTCCCGGGACAGTATATGGCTACACCTTC CASSSPGTVYGYTF
TRBD1 TRBJ2-7 . TRBV11-1 TGTGCCAGCAGCTTATTCCGACAGGGCCTCTACGAGCAGTACTTC CASSLFRQGLYEQYF
. TRBJ1-2 . TRBV5-8 TGTGCCAGCAGCTTGGCCCCGTCGGGCTACACCTTC CASSLAPSGYTF
. TRBJ1-1 once TRBV5-6 TGTGCCAGCAGCTTGGGTGGCCGGAACACTGAAGCTTTCTTT CASSLGGRNTEAFF
. TRBJ2-5 . TRBV12-5 TGTGCTAGTGGTTTTCAGGGCGGAGAGACCCAGTACTTC CASGFQGGETQYF
. TRBJ2-1 . TRBV27 TGTGCCAGCAGTGGTCCGACAGCCTACAATGAGCAGTTCTTC CASSGPTAYNEQFF
TRBD2 TRBJ2-7 . TRBV5-1 TGCGCCAGCAGCCACAGAATCGGCTTAGCGGGGGGAGTGTACGAGCAGTACTTC CASSHRIGLAGGVYEQYF
. TRBJ2-1 . TRBV5-5 TGTGCCAGCAGCTTGGGGGGCAGGACCTACAATGAGCAGTTCTTC CASSLGGRTYNEQFF
. TRBJ1-5 . TRBV9 TGTGCCAGCAGCCCCCAGGGGAGGGATCAGCCCCAGCATTTT CASSPQGRDQPQHF
. TRBJ2-3 . TRBV19 TGTGCCAGTAGGCGGACTTCCACAGATACGCAGTATTTT CASRRTSTDTQYF
. TRBJ2-5 few TRBV7-8 TGTGCCAGCAGCCACTATCAAGGAGAGACCCAGTACTTC CASSHYQGETQYF
. TRBJ1-2 . TRBV28 TGTGCCAGCAGTTTAATAGGGGGATACTATGGCTACACCTTC CASSLIGGYYGYTF
. TRBJ1-1 . TRBV27 TGTGCCAGCAGTTACAGGATTTCCAACACGAACACTGAAGCTTTCTTT CASSYRISNTNTEAFF
TRBD1 TRBJ1-1 . TRBV9 TGTGCCAGCAGCGGAGACAGGGGAACTGAAGCTTTCTTT CASSGDRGTEAFF
TRBD1 TRBJ2-7 . TRBV29-1 TGCAGCGTTGAAGGGGGACAGGCTGGCTACGAGCAGTACTTC CSVEGGQAGYEQYF
. TRBJ1-5 . TRBV25-1 TGTGCCAGCAGAGGGCAGGGCGACAATCAGCCCCAGCATTTT CASRGQGDNQPQHF
TRBD1 TRBJ1-1 . TRBV28 TGTGCCAGCAGTATCGACAGGGGGCGAATGGAAGCTTTCTTT CASSIDRGRMEAFF
. TRBJ1-2 few TRBV28 TGTGCCAGCAGACCCCCGGGGTATGGCTACACCTTC CASRPPGYGYTF
. TRBJ1-5 . TRBV28 TGTGCCAGCAGCGGAGGGGTGGGACAGCCCCAGCATTTT CASSGGVGQPQHF
TRBD2 TRBJ2-1 . TRBV6-5 TGTGCCAGCAGTACACCGGGGGGGCGTGAGCAGTTCTTC CASSTPGGREQFF
. TRBJ2-7 . TRBV5-8 TGTGCCAGCAGGTTCGCGGGGCTCTCCTACGAGCAGTACTTC CASRFAGLSYEQYF
TRBD2 TRBJ2-5 . TRBV7-6 TGTGCCAGCAGCCCCAGAGTGGGGGGGGAGACCCAGTACTTC CASSPRVGGETQYF
TRBD1 TRBJ2-3 . TRBV10-1 TGCGCCAGCAGTACCCCTCGGGGACAGGGTGGTGATACGCAGTATTTT CASSTPRGQGGDTQYF
TRBD2 TRBJ2-7 once TRBV9 TGTGCCAGCAGCGAAGCGGGAGAGATCTACGAGCAGTACTTC CASSEAGEIYEQYF
TRBD2 TRBJ2-2 . TRBV4-3 TGCGCCAGCAGCCAACCGGGACTAGCGGGCGACACCGGGGAGCTGTTTTTT CASSQPGLAGDTGELFF
. TRBJ2-7 . TRBV14 TGTGCCAGCAGCACTCGGTCTCTAACCTACGAGCAGTACTTC CASSTRSLTYEQYF
. TRBJ2-1 . TRBV7-3 TGTGCCAGCAGCATGGGCTCGATGGTCAATGAGCAGTTCTTC CASSMGSMVNEQFF
. TRBJ2-3 . TRBV4-1 TGCGCCAGCAGCCAAGTACAGGCAGATACGCAGTATTTT CASSQVQADTQYF
TRBD1 TRBJ1-5 . TRBV19 TGTGCCAGTAGTAGGGCAGGGGGAGCGTTCCAGCCCCAGCATTTT CASSRAGGAFQPQHF